This T cell receptor (beta chain) was identified in a study of control samples from healthy donors and cancer patients. CDR3 length equals 15 residues. The germline gives CDR1 LGHDT, CDR2 YNNKEL (reference sequence). V was pared by 0 bases and J by 6 bases, with 0 bases of the junction left unmatched. TCRdb's copy holds only in-frame clones and misses some; the assay was immunoSEQ multiplex PCR. The data contain some 140,000 clones, around 95% of them singletons. Sequenced material: blood. The sequence was obtained from a man aged 35 to 55 in good health. J is TRBJ2-1 and V is TRBV3-1 (or the pseudogene TRBV3-2), with TRBD2 identical over 12 bases. CDR3 bases: TGTGCCAGCAGCCAAGAACTAGCGGGGGGCAATGAGCAGTTCTTC. Translation: CASSQELAGGNEQFF.